Detailed here is one T cell receptor beta chain. The target of this receptor is not known. Its ends do not fully match the called genes, so a read error is possible. This record belongs to a study of cytomegalovirus exposure and HLA in healthy donors (dated by TCRdb to 2016 to 2017). About the study as a whole: An earlier analysis of around 600 of the donors reported approximately 290 Gb of sequence data and some 120 million unique TCR beta sequences from about 200 million T cells. An early release covering approximately 600 HLA-typed donors comprised about 310 gigabases of sequencing data and around 80 million unique TCR sequences. The genetic ancestry cluster associated with self-reported Caucasian donors included 81% of the approximately 410 genotyped donors. The aim of the study was to test whether cataloging public T cell receptors could identify signatures of past pathogen exposure. The study used immunosequencing to profile the T cell repertoires of several hundred subjects and linked those repertoires to cytomegalovirus serostatus. A separate validation cohort of some 130 different subjects was used in addition to the 666-subject first cohort. To predict cytomegalovirus infection status, the study brought together high-throughput TCR immunosequencing, statistical association of individual TCRs with disease status, and machine learning. A later analysis re-examined previously published TCR beta repertoires from 600 to 700 donors and added high-resolution HLA genotyping to investigate patterns of TCR occurrence. Rather than using new phenotypic data, the later analysis identified candidate immune exposures from TCR beta sequences and from how often those sequences occurred across donors. An earlier analysis of around 640 of the donors used high-throughput TCR beta sequencing to judge whether each TCR beta V gene segment behaved as functional or pseudogenic. Donor age, sex, ethnicity and CMV serostatus were compiled together with the repertoire data. In a later genetic analysis, genome-wide SNP genotypes for about three fifths of the 666 donors were used, and that subset was treated as a discovery cohort. All discovery cohort repertoires had been generated on a single sequencing platform. Class I and class II HLA loci were covered by the typing at four-digit resolution. Typing coverage differed by locus: A, B, C, DRB1 and DQB1 were typed in about 620-640 donors, DQA1 in 500 to 550, DPA1 in around 610, and DPB1 in approximately 450. Because of strong linkage in the cohort, 4 to 6 DR-DQ haplotypes were treated as single units for association and clustering. Across 300 to 400 genotyped donors of the cohort, an average of about 220,000 unique TCR beta nucleotide sequences per donor were sequenced, and around 19% of those sequences were non-productive. Broad study findings and their caveats: When HLA alleles, especially DR and DQ, strongly co-occurred, TCR associations were difficult to assign to individual alleles. Most TCR sequences were observed very rarely across donors, whereas some public TCRs were present in many individuals. According to the authors, the approach could potentially be generalized to other disease states and immunological phenotypes. In a later analysis, most CMV-associated TCR beta chains were found to appear HLA-restricted, with HLA associations seemingly driven largely by CMV exposure. In a later analysis, the rate of TCR association differed among HLA loci, with DRB1 alleles having the most associated TCRs and HLA-C alleles having the fewest. A few of the identified cytomegalovirus-associated TCR beta chains were confirmed in vitro to be specific for cytomegalovirus antigens. Some IMGT-functional V segments, including TRBV6-2 and TRBV6-3, could not be told apart with the 87-base-pair reads, so those segments were excluded. In both the original and validation cohorts, the classifier was reported to diagnose cytomegalovirus status with high specificity and sensitivity. An earlier analysis of around 540 of the donors showed that most TCR beta V segments appeared in productive rearrangements either about 87% or about 30% of the time, which broadly matched IMGT annotations. Only TCR beta chains were sequenced in this cohort, and the absence of alpha or paired-chain data limited detectable features. Several of the top co-occurrence clusters appeared to be linked to parvovirus B19, influenza, CMV and Epstein-Barr virus, according to a later analysis. An association between a missense DCLRE1C variant and V-gene and J-gene trimming of TCR beta chains was found in a later genetic analysis and replicated in an independent cohort. Presence/absence analyses assumed roughly uniform sequencing depth across donors, an assumption that may not hold. Some 16 rarely observed V segments, including chromosome 9 orphons, were excluded from the earlier analysis of 550 to 700 of the donors because counts were too low. A cluster of highly shared sequence variants was judged likely to be a technical artifact of the sequencing pipeline. For the cohort, immune exposure information was limited to CMV serostatus. In a later analysis, HLA-associated TCR beta chains showed more clonal expansion and lower generation probabilities than non-associated chains that were equally common. The study gave a list of 150 to 200 TCR beta chains associated with cytomegalovirus. According to a later genetic analysis, donors in an Asian-associated ancestry cluster had fewer N-insertions in productive TCRs than the approximately 630-donor mean. A later analysis associated 16,951 TCR beta sequences with specific HLA alleles at a false discovery rate of 0.05. Correlated functional status among segregating V segments might be attributable to linkage disequilibrium, but an unknown experimental factor could not be ruled out. A further reported finding was that TCR beta sequences accurately predicted the HLA-A and HLA-B alleles for most subjects in the first cohort. Because HLA typing was unavailable for some donors at each locus, only the typed subset was used in association tests.

CDR1 and CDR2 (SGHRS, YFSETQ) derive from the germline V gene. The CDR3 starts with the cysteine, ends with the phenylalanine, and has 14 residues. Of the read, only the CDR3 DNA is kept; its 42 bases are in frame from base 1. The cohort consisted of 650 to 850 healthy bone marrow donors. All cohort members were sampled while nominally healthy, although unrecorded immune exposures were likely present. The donor tested CMV seronegative, placing the donor among the roughly 350 seronegative members of the cohort. Each donor provided a peripheral blood sample, and peripheral blood mononuclear cells were used for TCR beta sequencing. The Qiagen DNeasy Blood Extraction Kit was used to extract genomic DNA from the blood cell samples. Library method: the immunoSEQ multiplex PCR assay. For the multiplex PCR, a mixture combining 60 forward primers for TCR Vbeta segments and 13 reverse primers for TCR Jbeta segments was used. A multiplex PCR assay on genomic DNA amplified the CDR3 region of rearranged TCR beta genes. On the Illumina HiSeq System, the amplified TCR beta libraries were sequenced as 87-base-pair reads. In the original analysis: In a later analysis, tens of millions of unique TCR beta chains were counted across the approximately 620 repertoires, and around 10 million of these chains were shared by at least two donors. Raw reads were error-corrected and collapsed into unique sequences by a nearest-neighbor algorithm in which closely related sequences were merged to remove PCR and sequencing errors. To assign V, D and J gene segments, CDR3 sequences were aligned to IMGT reference sequences. For a sequence to be retained, a match of at least six nucleotides to both a V gene segment and a J gene segment was required. Rearrangements were called productive when the CDR3 lacked stop codons and stayed in frame with V and J; all others were non-productive. Following IMGT convention, CDR3 was defined as the stretch from the second conserved V-encoded cysteine up to the conserved J-encoded phenylalanine. The earlier analysis of some 550 of the donors excluded any sequence lacking an unambiguous match to a single V gene segment. In an earlier analysis of some 590 of the donors, V segments were called functional above 56.7% productive rearrangements and were called segregating when the between-donor standard deviation exceeded 5%. To diagnose cytomegalovirus status from the catalog of TCR beta chain sequences, a statistical classification framework was built. A later analysis assigned V and J genes by comparing TCR nucleotide sequences with IMGT/GENE-DB human TR gene sequences. Using the TCRdist pipeline, a later analysis assigned CDR3 sequences along with most-parsimonious VDJ recombination scenarios. In a later analysis, every TCR beta chain was defined by the combination of its CDR3 amino acid sequence and its V-gene family, and reads without a unique V-gene family were dropped. As a way to deal with suspected cross-contamination and a sequencing artifact, a later analysis dropped 592 nucleotide sequences that were highly shared and had low generation probability. For each public chain, a later analysis derived a clonal expansion index from normalized ranks of inferred template counts within each repertoire. In a later analysis, generation probabilities were computed using a VDJ recombination model fitted to out-of-frame rearrangements, and the results were checked against IGoR. In a later analysis, TCR-TCR, TCR-HLA and TCR-CMV co-occurrence was scored with hypergeometric tests, and a repertoire-size bias correction was applied to TCR pairs. A later analysis estimated false discovery rates by permuting HLA or CMV assignments 20 times. In a later analysis, co-occurring TCRs were grouped with DBSCAN, and TCRdist sequence similarity was added when clustering was performed within HLA-allele-positive subsets. Repertoires with fewer than 30,000 or more than 120,000 public chains were left out of co-occurrence clustering, as were about 5 repertoires with anomalous nucleotide sharing. TCRdb provides this immuneACCESS table in a form limited to in-frame rearrangements. Some clones are lacking; in checked studies, under half of them reflect an unresolved V gene, and why the rest are absent is not known. V and J calls and clone size come straight from that table; D and trimming were deduced from the DNA. For this sample the table gives 200,000 to 250,000 clones, of which around four fifths were detected only once. The top ten clones comprise roughly 0.7% of the sample.

Recombination connected TRBV5-1 to TRBJ1-5, and TRBD1 may be the D gene, going by 6 matching bases. Sequencing was performed on PBMCs. The TCR was taken from a boy aged 2 to 10 in good health and CMV-seronegative. The CDR3 amino acid sequence is: CASSLQGPNQPQHF. The DNA reads TGTGCCAGCAGCTTACAGGGCCCCAATCAGCCCCAGCATTTT.